Each of the 3 T cell receptor beta chains below was sequenced from the same sample in a study of cytomegalovirus exposure and HLA in healthy donors (dated by TCRdb to the late 2010s). Library prep was done by the immunoSEQ multiplex PCR assay. The multiplex PCR relied on a mix of 60 forward primers for TCR Vbeta segments and 13 reverse primers for TCR Jbeta segments. TCRdb took over this immuneACCESS table, retaining in-frame rearrangements with V and J assigned. Such tables are incomplete; in checked studies, under half of the missing clones stem from an unresolved V gene, and the remainder is unexplained. The sample data list under 200,000 clones, and about 13% of these were observed just once. The ten largest make up 7.5% to 10% of the sample. Sequencing used PBMCs. These receptors came from a man aged 50 to 60 in good health and CMV-seropositive.

J is TRBJ2-5 and V is TRBV2; 7 bases line up with TRBD1. V was pared by 6 bases and J by 3 bases, with 4 bases of the junction left unmatched. Per germline, CDR1 SNHLY and CDR2 FYNNEI. The CDR3 contains 13 residues. CDR3 region: CASRNRGEETQYF. The CDR3 DNA is TGTGCCAGCAGAAACAGGGGAGAAGAGACCCAGTACTTC.

There are a few counts of this clone. The same CDR3 is also encoded by other DNA sequences in this sample. The V and J genes are TRBV7-9 and TRBJ2-5; 7 nucleotides match TRBD1. The CDR3 is 17 amino acids. Germline trimming cut 1 base from V and 5 bases from J; bases unmatched to any gene: 13. CDR1 is SEHNR, CDR2 FQNEAQ, per germline (reference sequence). This CDR3 is CASSLVSRTGAPETQYF. Written as DNA, the CDR3 is TGTGCCAGCAGCTTAGTAAGCAGGACAGGAGCGCCCGAGACCCAGTACTTC. The full variable domain, its missing parts supplied by reference TRBV7-9 and TRBJ2-5, is DTGVSQNPRHKITKRGQNVTFRCDPISEHNRLYWYRQTLGQGPEFLTYFQNEAQLEKSRLLSDRFSAERPKGSFSTLEIQRTEQGDSAMYLCASSLVSRTGAPETQYFGPGTRLLVL.

This clone was picked up a small number of times. The chain links TRBV28 to TRBJ1-2; D not certain. V was shortened by 8 bases and J by 3 bases, with 16 bases between the two germline ends. CDR3 size: 14 residues. The germline V gene has CDR1 MDHEN and CDR2 SYDVKM. CDR3 residues: CASSPPRAHYGYTF. In nucleotides, the CDR3 is TGTGCCAGCTCACCTCCGAGAGCACACTATGGCTACACCTTC.